This T cell receptor beta chain stems from a study of blood T cell repertoires in COVID-19. Study-level background: COVID-19 samples from acute and convalescent phases originated in the United States, Italy and Spain.

J gave up 4 bases and V 0 bases, and 8 bases lay outside the gene matches. Germline V CDR1 and CDR2: MNHNY, SVGAGI (reference sequence). CDR3 size: 16 residues. The method was immunoSEQ multiplex PCR; TCRdb's version includes in-frame clones alone and lacks a portion of them. This sample has about 190,000 clones, with about 84% found just once. The cohort comprised adults aged about 18 to 100 years residing in under 30 US areas. Participant-given clinical history determined each cohort assignment. The V call is TRBV6-6, the J call TRBJ2-5; TRBD1 matches 7 bases. The sequence was obtained from a woman in her twenties or thirties who had recovered from COVID-19. Sequencing was performed on PBMCs or T cells enriched from blood (not recorded which). The CDR3 reads CASSYSFRAGGETQYF. The DNA for the CDR3 is TGTGCCAGCAGTTACTCTTTCCGGGCAGGGGGAGAGACCCAGTACTTC.